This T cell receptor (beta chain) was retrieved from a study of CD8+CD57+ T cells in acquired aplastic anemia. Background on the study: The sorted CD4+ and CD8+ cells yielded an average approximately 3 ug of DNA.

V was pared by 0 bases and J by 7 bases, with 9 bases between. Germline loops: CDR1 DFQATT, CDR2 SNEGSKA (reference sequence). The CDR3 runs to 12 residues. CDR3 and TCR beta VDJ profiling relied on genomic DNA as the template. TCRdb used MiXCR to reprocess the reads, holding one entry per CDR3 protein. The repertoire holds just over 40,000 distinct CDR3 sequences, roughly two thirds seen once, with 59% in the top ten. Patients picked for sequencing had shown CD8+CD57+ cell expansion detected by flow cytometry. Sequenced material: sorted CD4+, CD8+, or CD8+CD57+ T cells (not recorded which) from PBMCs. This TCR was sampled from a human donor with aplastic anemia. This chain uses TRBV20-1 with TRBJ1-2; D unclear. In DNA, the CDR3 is TGCAGTGCTAGAGAGGATATCTTTGGCTACACCTTC. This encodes CSAREDIFGYTF.